This TCR beta chain derives from a study of T cell responses to AZD1222 COVID-19 vaccine. The V gene end was trimmed by 6 bases and the J gene end by 0 bases; junction bases not matched to a gene: 4. Germline loops: CDR1 WSHSY, CDR2 SAAADI. The CDR3 extends over 14 amino acids. The method was immunoSEQ multiplex PCR; TCRdb's version includes in-frame clones alone and lacks a portion of them. Of about 130,000 clones listed, over 75% were seen once; the top ten hold 2.8%. This chain uses TRBV10-2 with TRBJ2-7; 8 positions match TRBD1. This sequence was found in an adult in good health. The sequenced sample was peripheral blood, obtained on day 0 of AZD1222 vaccination. CDR3: CASRDRASSYEQYF. As DNA, the CDR3 is TGCGCCAGCAGGGACAGGGCTTCCTCCTACGAGCAGTACTTC.